The T cell receptor beta chain described here comes from a study of T cell changes during pregnancy in multiple sclerosis. Sequenced by immunoSEQ multiplex PCR; TCRdb stores in-frame clones only, minus some. In the table there are roughly 40,000 clones, over 80% of which are singletons. V was pared by 5 bases and J by 7 bases, with 13 bases of the junction left unmatched. Germline V lookup: CDR1 SGHNT, CDR2 YENEEA. CDR3 length: 15 amino acids. The input for sequencing was CD4+ T cells from peripheral blood mononuclear cells, taken before pregnancy. This clonotype originated in a female donor with multiple sclerosis, enrolled in a pregnancy study. This chain links TRBV11-3 with TRBJ2-7, with 8 bases fitting TRBD2. CDR3 in amino acids: CASSMGLGGSGEQYF. The CDR3 DNA reads TGTGCCAGCAGCATGGGACTAGGCGGGTCGGGAGAGCAGTACTTC.